This TCR beta chain was recorded in a study of vaccination effects on CD4 cells after COVID-19. Overall study findings and caveats: There was marked clonal contraction among infection- and vaccine-induced clones late after vaccination.

With roughly 9 days of culture completed, CD4+ T cells were isolated. The person had a PCR-confirmed SARS-CoV-2 infection during March to December 2020. The participants, recipients of two vaccine doses, got either BNT162b2 or mRNA-1273. On days 3 and 7, fresh IL-2 medium replaced half the medium. Profiled with immunoSEQ multiplex PCR; TCRdb holds only in-frame clones, not every one. This table holds about 44,000 clones, less than 85% found once. Details on this clone: Its specificity is not known.

The starting material was CD4+ T cells from PBMCs cultured without peptide, obtained after COVID-19 vaccination. The clonotype comes from a human donor who had a prior SARS-CoV-2 infection.

DNA of the CDR3: TGCAGCGGAGAGGCTAGCTCCGGCACAGATACGCAGTATTTT. Its protein is CSGEASSGTDTQYF. The V and J genes are TRBV29-1 and TRBJ2-3; TRBD2 is a possible D gene (5 bases). Trimming cost V 7 bases and J 1 base, with 15 bases left between them. CDR1 and CDR2 from the germline V gene are SQVTM and ANQGSEA. The CDR3 extends over 14 amino acids.